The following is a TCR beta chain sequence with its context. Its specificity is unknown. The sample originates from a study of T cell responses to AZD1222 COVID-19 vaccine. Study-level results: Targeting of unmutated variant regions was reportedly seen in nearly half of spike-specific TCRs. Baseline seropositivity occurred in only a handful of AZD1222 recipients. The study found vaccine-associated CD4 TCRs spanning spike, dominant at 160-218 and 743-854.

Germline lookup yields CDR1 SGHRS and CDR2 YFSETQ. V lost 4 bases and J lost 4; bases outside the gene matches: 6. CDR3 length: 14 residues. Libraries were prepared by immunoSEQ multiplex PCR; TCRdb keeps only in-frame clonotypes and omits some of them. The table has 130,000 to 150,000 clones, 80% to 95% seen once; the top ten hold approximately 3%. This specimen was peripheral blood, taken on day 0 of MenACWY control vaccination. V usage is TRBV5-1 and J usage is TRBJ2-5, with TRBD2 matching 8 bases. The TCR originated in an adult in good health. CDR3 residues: CASSPGTSPETQYF. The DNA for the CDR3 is TGCGCCAGCAGCCCTGGGACTAGTCCAGAGACCCAGTACTTC.